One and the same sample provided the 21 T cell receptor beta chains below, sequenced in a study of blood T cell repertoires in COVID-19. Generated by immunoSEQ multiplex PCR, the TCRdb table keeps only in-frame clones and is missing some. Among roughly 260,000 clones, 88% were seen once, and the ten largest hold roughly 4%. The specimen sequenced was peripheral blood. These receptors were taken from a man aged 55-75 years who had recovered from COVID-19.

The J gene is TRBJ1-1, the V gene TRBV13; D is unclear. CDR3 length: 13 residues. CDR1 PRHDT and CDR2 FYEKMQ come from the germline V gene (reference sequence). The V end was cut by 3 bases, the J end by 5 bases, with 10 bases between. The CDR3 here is CASSLEGGTEAFF. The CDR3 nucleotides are TGTGCCAGCAGCTTGGAGGGAGGGACTGAAGCTTTCTTT.

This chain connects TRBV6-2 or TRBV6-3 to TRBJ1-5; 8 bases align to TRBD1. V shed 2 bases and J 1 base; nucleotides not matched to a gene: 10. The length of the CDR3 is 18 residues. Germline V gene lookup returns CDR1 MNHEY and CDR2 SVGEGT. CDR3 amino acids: CASSYGPQGARSNQPQHF. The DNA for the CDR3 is TGTGCCAGCAGTTACGGGCCTCAGGGGGCTCGGAGCAATCAGCCCCAGCATTTT.

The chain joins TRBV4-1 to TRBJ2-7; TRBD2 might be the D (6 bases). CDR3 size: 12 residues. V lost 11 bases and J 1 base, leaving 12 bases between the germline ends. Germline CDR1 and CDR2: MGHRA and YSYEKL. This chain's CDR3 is CAPPGVSYEQYF. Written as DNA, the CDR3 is TGCGCCCCCCCGGGAGTTTCCTACGAGCAGTACTTC.

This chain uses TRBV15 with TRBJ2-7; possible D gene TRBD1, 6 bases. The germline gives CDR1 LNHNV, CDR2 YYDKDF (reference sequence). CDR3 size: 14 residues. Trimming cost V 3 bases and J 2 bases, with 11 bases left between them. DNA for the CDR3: TGTGCCACCAGCAGGAGTGGACAGACCTACGAGCAGTACTTC. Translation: CATSRSGQTYEQYF.

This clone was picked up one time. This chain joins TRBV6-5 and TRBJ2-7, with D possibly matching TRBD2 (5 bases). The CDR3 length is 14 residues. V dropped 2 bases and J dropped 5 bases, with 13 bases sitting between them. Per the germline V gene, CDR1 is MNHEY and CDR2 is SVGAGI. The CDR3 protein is CASSYGKGLDEQYF. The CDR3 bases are TGTGCCAGCAGTTACGGCAAAGGACTTGACGAGCAGTACTTC.

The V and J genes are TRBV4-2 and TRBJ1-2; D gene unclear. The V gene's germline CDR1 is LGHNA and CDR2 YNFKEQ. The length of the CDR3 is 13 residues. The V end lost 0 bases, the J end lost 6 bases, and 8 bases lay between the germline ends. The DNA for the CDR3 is TGTGCCAGCAGCCAAGAATTGGCCAATGGCTACACCTTC. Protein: CASSQELANGYTF.

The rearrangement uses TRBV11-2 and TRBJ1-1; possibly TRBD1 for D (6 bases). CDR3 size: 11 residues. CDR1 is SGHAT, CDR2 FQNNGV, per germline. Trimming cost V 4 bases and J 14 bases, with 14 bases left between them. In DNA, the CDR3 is TGTGCCAGCAGCTACAGGGTTCCCGTCTTCTTT. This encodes CASSYRVPVFF.

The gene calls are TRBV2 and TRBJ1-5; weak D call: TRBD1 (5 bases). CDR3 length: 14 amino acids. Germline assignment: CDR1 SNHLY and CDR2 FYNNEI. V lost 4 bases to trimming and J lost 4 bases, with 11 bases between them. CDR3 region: CASSGQGLNQPQHF. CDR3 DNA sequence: TGTGCCAGCAGTGGCCAGGGACTAAATCAGCCCCAGCATTTT.

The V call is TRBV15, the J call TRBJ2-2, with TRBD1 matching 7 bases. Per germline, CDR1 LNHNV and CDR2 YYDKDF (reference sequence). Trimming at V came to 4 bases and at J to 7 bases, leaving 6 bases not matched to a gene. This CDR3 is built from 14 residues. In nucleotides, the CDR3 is TGTGCCACCAGCAAAGACAGGGTCGGCGGGGAGCTGTTTTTT. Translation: CATSKDRVGGELFF. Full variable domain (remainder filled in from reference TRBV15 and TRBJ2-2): DAMVIQNPRYQVTQFGKPVTLSCSQTLNHNVMYWYQQKSSQAPKLLFHYYDKDFNNEADTPDNFQSRRPNTSFCFLDIRSPGLGDTAMYLCATSKDRVGGELFFGEGSRLTVL.

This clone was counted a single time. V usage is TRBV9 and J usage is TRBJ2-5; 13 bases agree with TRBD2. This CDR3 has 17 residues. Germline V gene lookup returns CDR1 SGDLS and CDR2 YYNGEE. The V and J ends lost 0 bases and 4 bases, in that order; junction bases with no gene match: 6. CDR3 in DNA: TGTGCCAGCAGCGTAGACACTAGCGGGGGGGCGAGAGAGACCCAGTACTTC. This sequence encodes CASSVDTSGGARETQYF.

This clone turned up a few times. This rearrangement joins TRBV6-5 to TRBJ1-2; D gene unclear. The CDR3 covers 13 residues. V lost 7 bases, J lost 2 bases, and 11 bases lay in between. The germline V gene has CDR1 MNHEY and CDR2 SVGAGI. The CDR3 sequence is CASTTSGNYGYTF. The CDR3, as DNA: TGTGCCAGCACTACATCCGGGAACTATGGCTACACCTTC.

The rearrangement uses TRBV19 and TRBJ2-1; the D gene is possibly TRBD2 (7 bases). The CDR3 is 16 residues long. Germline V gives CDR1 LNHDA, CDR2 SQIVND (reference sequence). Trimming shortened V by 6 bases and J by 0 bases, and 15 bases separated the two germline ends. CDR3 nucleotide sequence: TGTGCCAGTAGAGATGGGGGGGCGAGCTCCTACAATGAGCAGTTCTTC. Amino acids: CASRDGGASSYNEQFF. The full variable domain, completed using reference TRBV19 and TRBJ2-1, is DGGITQSPKYLFRKEGQNVTLSCEQNLNHDAMYWYRQDPGQGLRLIYYSQIVNDFQKGDIAEGYSVSREKKESFPLTVTSAQKNPTAFYLCASRDGGASSYNEQFFGPGTRLTVL.

The CDR3, as DNA: TGTGCCAGCAGCTTTGGCAGGGGGTACAATGAGCAGTTCTTC. Encoded protein: CASSFGRGYNEQFF. The chain is built from TRBV5-6 and TRBJ2-1; 7 bases agree with TRBD1. The CDR3 is made up of 14 amino acids. The V gene end was trimmed by 2 bases and the J gene end by 4 bases; junction bases not matched to a gene: 3. Germline CDR1 reads SGHDT; CDR2 reads YYEEEE.

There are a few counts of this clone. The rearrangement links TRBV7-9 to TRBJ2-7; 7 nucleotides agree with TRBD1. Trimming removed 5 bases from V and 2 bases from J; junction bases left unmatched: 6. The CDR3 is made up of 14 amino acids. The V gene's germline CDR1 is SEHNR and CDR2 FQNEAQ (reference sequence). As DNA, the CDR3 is TGTGCCAGCAGCCCACCGGGACAGCCCTACGAGCAGTACTTC. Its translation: CASSPPGQPYEQYF.

For the CDR3, the DNA is TGTGCCAGCAGCCCCGGGGTTGGGCTAGCGGGCGGGACCCAGTACTTC. It encodes CASSPGVGLAGGTQYF. The chain has TRBV7-3 and TRBJ2-5; 8 bases fit TRBD2. Germline CDR1 is SGHTA and CDR2 is FQGTGA. V was clipped by 5 bases and J by 7 bases; unmatched bases: 15. The CDR3 is 16 residues long.

CDR3 sequence: CASSPLSRKNIQYF. For the CDR3, the DNA is TGTGCCAGCAGCCCCCTCTCGAGGAAAAACATTCAGTACTTC. This chain connects TRBV11-1 to TRBJ2-4, with D unresolved. The CDR3 has 14 amino acids. The V gene's germline CDR1 is SGHAT and CDR2 FQDESV (reference sequence). The V gene lost 5 bases and the J gene lost 4 bases, with 12 bases spanning the gap.

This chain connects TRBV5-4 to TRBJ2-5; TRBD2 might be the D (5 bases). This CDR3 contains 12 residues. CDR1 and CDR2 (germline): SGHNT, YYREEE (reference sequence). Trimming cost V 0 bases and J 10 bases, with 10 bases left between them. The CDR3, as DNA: TGTGCCAGCAGCTTGGGTTTCGGGGACCAGTACTTC. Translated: CASSLGFGDQYF.

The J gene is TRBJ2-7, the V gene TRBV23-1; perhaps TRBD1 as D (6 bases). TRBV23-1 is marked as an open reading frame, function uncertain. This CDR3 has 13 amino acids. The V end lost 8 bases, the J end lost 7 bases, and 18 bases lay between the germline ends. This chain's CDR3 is CASQDSAGIEQYF. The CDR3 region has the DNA TGCGCCAGCCAGGACAGTGCAGGGATTGAGCAGTACTTC.

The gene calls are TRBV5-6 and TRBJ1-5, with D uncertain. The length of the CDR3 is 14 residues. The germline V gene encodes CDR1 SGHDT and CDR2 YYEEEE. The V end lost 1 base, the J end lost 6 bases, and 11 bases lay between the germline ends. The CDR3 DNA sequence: TGTGCCAGCAGCTTGTTTCTAGGAGTTCAGCCCCAGCATTTT. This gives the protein CASSLFLGVQPQHF. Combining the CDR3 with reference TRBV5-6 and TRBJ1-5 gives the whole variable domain DAGVTQSPTHLIKTRGQQVTLRCSPKSGHDTVSWYQQALGQGPQFIFQYYEEEERQRGNFPDRFSGHQFPNYSSELNVNALLLGDSALYLCASSLFLGVQPQHFGDGTRLSIL.

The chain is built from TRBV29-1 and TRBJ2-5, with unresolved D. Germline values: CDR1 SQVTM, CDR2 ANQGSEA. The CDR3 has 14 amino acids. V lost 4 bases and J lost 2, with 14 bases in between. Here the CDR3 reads CSVAAPGRQETQYF. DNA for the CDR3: TGCAGCGTTGCAGCGCCCGGCCGGCAAGAGACCCAGTACTTC.

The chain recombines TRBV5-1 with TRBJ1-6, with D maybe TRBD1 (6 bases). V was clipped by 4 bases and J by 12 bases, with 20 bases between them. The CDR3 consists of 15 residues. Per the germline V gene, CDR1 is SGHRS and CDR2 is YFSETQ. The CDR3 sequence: CASSLGGVGDLPLHF. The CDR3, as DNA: TGCGCCAGCAGCCTAGGGGGGGTCGGAGACCTACCCCTCCACTTT.